What follows are 7 T cell receptor beta chains derived from one specimen sequenced in a study of response to subunit inactivated influenza vaccine. A single record per CDR3 protein comes from TCRdb applying MiXCR to the RT-PCR reads. The profile shows hundreds of thousands of distinct CDR3 sequences, approximately 24% of them singletons. The sequencing used CD4+ T cells sorted from PBMCs, collected 5 to 6 days after vaccination. The receptors stem from a man aged 50 to 60 who received an inactivated influenza vaccine.

This clonotype appeared a few times. J is TRBJ2-1 and V is TRBV20-1; 7 nucleotides line up with TRBD2. The CDR3 totals 14 residues. Germline trimming cut 1 base from V and 4 bases from J; bases unmatched to any gene: 4. CDR1 is DFQATT, CDR2 SNEGSKA, per germline (reference sequence). The CDR3 here is CSARVPSGYNEQFF. CDR3 nucleotide sequence: TGCAGTGCTAGAGTGCCTAGCGGATACAATGAGCAGTTCTTC.

This chain connects TRBV29-1 to TRBJ2-1; 15 bases are a match to TRBD2. V dropped 7 bases and J dropped 2; count of bases not matched to a gene: 12. Germline V gene lookup returns CDR1 SQVTM and CDR2 ANQGSEA. The CDR3 is made up of 18 amino acids. The CDR3 sequence: CSAPPGLAGGGPYNEQFF. For the CDR3, the DNA is TGCAGCGCCCCTCCGGGACTAGCGGGAGGAGGCCCCTACAATGAGCAGTTCTTC.

This clonotype appeared a few times. The chain couples TRBV6-2 or TRBV6-3 to TRBJ2-1; perhaps TRBD2 as D (7 bases). The CDR3 spans 21 residues. Germline V gives CDR1 MNHEY, CDR2 SVGEGT. V was trimmed by 6 bases and J by 4 bases, leaving 34 bases between them. CDR3 sequence reads: CASRPLGGGAPGRPTYNEQFF. CDR3 DNA sequence: TGTGCCAGCAGACCGCTTGGTGGGGGGGCACCAGGCCGACCGACGTACAATGAGCAGTTCTTC.

The gene calls are TRBV12-3 or TRBV12-4 and TRBJ2-7; unclear D gene. This CDR3 region has 12 residues. V gave up 3 bases and J gave up 6 bases, with 9 bases separating them. CDR3 amino acids: CASSLNSIEQYF. CDR3 nucleotide sequence: TGTGCCAGCAGTTTGAACAGTATCGAGCAGTACTTC.

This clonotype was picked up a small number of times. This sequence joins TRBV11-1 and TRBJ2-5; D call uncertain. CDR3 length equals 13 residues. Trimming took off 5 bases at V and 0 bases at J, with 7 bases between the two ends. Germline V gene sequence: CDR1 SGHAT, CDR2 FQDESV (reference sequence). The CDR3 DNA is TGTGCCAGCAGCCGCCGGAACCAAGAGACCCAGTACTTC. It translates to CASSRRNQETQYF.

The chain links TRBV29-1 to TRBJ1-6; maybe TRBD1 (6 bases). Trimming shortened V by 4 bases and J by 4 bases, and 8 bases separated the two germline ends. The CDR3 loop spans 13 amino acids. The germline V gene encodes CDR1 SQVTM and CDR2 ANQGSEA. In DNA, the CDR3 is TGCAGCGTTGGACAGGATTATAATTCACCCCTCCACTTT. Amino acid sequence: CSVGQDYNSPLHF. Filled out from reference TRBV29-1 and TRBJ1-6, the complete variable domain reads SAVISQKPSRDICQRGTSLTIQCQVDSQVTMMFWYRQQPGQSLTLIATANQGSEATYESGFVIDKFPISRPNLTFSTLTVSNMSPEDSSIYLCSVGQDYNSPLHFGNGTRLTVT.

This clonotype was counted ten times or more. CDR3 DNA: TGTGCCAGCAGCTTAGCTTCAGATACGCAGTATTTT. Translating gives CASSLASDTQYF. The chain employs TRBV7-2 and TRBJ2-3; D uncertain. The V end was cut by 0 bases, the J end by 4 bases, with 2 bases between. Germline lookup yields CDR1 SGHTA and CDR2 FQGNSA. The CDR3 runs to 12 residues. The variable domain in full, with the rest retrieved from reference TRBV7-2 and TRBJ2-3, is GAGVSQSPSNKVTEKGKDVELRCDPISGHTALYWYRQSLGQGLEFLIYFQGNSAPDKSGLPSDRFSAERTGGSVSTLTIQRTQQEDSAVYLCASSLASDTQYFGPGTRLTVL.